The present TCR beta chain was sequenced within a study of blood T cell repertoires in COVID-19. Study in general: There were acute and convalescent COVID-19 samples, and they came from the United States, Italy and Spain. T cells, B-cell-depleted T cells, or PBMCs provided the cDNA or gDNA that served as material.

Trimming removed 3 bases from V and 3 bases from J, with 15 bases in between. From germline, CDR1 is MNHEY and CDR2 SVGEGT. The CDR3 covers 16 residues. Per the authors' pipeline: Amplification from reference gene primers served as the basis for estimated nucleated cell counts. Repertoires were generated with immunoSEQ multiplex PCR, while TCRdb's copy carries only in-frame clones and drops some. That table gives V, J and clone size, and the DNA gave D and trimming. The sample shows 65,000 or so clones, just under 80% of them seen only once. V and J are TRBV6-2 or TRBV6-3 and TRBJ2-4; D is perhaps TRBD2 (6 bases). The receptor's source is a human donor in a cohort sampled during active COVID-19. Source material: peripheral blood. CDR3 sequence reads: CASSYGRDGGKNIQYF. The CDR3 region has the DNA TGTGCCAGCAGTTATGGACGGGACGGGGGCAAAAACATTCAGTACTTC.